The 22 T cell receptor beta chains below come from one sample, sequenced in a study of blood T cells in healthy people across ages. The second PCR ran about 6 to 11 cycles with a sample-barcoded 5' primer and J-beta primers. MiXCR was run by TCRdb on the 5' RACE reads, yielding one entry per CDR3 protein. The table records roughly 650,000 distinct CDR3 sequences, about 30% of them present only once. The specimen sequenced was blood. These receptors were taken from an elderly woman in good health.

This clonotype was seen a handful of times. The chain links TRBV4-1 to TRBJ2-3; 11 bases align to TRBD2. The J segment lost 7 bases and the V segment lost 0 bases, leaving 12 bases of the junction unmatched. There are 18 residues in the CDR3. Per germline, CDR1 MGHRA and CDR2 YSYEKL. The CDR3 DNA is TGCGCCAGCAGCCAAGATCGCCTAGCGGGGGGCCTAACATATACGCAGTATTTT. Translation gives CASSQDRLAGGLTYTQYF.

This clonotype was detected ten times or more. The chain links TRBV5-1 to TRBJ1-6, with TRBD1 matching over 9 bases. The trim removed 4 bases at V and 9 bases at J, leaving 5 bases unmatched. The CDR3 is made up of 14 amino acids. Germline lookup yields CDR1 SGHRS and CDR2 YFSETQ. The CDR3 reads CASSTGQGTSPLHF. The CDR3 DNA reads TGCGCCAGCAGCACCGGACAGGGGACTTCACCCCTCCACTTT.

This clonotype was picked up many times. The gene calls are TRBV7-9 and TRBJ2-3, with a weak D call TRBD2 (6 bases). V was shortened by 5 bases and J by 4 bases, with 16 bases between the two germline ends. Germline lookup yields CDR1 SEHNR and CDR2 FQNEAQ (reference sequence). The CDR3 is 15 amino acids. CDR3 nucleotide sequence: TGTGCCAGCAGCCGATGGGACTCGGACCCAGATACGCAGTATTTT. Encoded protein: CASSRWDSDPDTQYF.

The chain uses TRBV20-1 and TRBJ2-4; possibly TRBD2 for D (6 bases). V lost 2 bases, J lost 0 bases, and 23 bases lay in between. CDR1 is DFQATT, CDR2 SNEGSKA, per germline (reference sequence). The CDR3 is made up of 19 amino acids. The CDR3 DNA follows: TGCAGTGCTAGAAATGGTGGGGTAGCGGACCTAATAGCCAAAAACATTCAGTACTTC. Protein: CSARNGGVADLIAKNIQYF.

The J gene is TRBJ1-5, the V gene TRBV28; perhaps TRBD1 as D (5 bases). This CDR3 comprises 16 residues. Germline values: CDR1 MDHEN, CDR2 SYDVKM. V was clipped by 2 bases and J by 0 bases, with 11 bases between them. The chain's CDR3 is CASSLLQGHSNQPQHF. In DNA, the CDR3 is TGTGCCAGCAGTTTACTGCAGGGCCATAGCAATCAGCCCCAGCATTTT.

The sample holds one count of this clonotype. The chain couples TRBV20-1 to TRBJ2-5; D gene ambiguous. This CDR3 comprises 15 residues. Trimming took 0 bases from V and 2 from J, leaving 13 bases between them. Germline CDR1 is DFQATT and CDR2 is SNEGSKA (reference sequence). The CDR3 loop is CSARDQRRTQETQYF. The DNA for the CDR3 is TGCAGTGCTAGAGATCAACGACGGACGCAAGAGACCCAGTACTTC.

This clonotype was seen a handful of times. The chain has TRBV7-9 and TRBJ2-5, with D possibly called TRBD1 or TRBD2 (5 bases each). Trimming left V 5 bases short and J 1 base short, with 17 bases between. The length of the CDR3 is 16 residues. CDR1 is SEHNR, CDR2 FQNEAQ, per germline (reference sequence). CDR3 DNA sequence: TGTGCCAGCAGCCCCTCCCGGGGCGGAGTCCAAGAGACCCAGTACTTC. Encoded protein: CASSPSRGGVQETQYF.

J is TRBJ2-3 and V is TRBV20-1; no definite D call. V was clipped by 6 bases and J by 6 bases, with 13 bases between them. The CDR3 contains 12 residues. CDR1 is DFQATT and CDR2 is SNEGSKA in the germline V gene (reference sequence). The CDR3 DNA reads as TGCAGTGCCCGAGATGGCCGTGATACGCAGTATTTT. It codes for CSARDGRDTQYF.

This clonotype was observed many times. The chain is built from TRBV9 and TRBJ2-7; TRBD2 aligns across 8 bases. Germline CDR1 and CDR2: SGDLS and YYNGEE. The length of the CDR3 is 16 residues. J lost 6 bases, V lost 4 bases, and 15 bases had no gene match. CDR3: CASSPVGIAGLGEQYF. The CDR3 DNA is TGTGCCAGCAGCCCCGTGGGAATAGCGGGGCTTGGCGAGCAGTACTTC.

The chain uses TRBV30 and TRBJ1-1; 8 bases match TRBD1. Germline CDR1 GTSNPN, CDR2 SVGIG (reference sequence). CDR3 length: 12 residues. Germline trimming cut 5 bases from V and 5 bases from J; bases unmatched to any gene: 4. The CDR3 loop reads CAWGQGSTEAFF. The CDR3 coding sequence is TGTGCCTGGGGACAGGGAAGTACTGAAGCTTTCTTT.

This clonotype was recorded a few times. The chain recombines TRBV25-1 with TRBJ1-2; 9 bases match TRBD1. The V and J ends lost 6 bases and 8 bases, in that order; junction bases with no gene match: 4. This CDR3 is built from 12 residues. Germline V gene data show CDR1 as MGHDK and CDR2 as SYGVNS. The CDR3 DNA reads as TGTGCCAGCAGACGACAGGGGGAGGGCTACACCTTC. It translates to CASRRQGEGYTF.

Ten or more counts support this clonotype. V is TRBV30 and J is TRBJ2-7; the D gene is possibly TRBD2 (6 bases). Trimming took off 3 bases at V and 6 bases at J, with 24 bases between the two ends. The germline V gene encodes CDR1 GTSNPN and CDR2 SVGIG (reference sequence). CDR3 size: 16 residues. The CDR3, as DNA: TGTGCCTGGAGGCGAATTGCTGGGAGGTCCGATGCCGAGCAGTACTTC. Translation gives CAWRRIAGRSDAEQYF.

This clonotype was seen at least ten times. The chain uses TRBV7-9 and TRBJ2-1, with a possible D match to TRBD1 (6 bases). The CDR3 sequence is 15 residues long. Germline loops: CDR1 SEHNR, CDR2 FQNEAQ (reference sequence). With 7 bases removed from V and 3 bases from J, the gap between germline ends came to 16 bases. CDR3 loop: CASTPGRQDYNEQFF. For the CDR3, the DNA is TGTGCCAGCACCCCCGGCAGACAGGACTACAATGAGCAGTTCTTC.

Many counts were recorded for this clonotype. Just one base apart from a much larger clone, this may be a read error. CDR3 bases: TGTGCCATCAGTGTGTCGGGGTCTGGGGCCAACGTCCGGACTTTC. It encodes CAISVSGSGANVRTF. The V gene is TRBV10-3, the J gene TRBJ2-6; TRBD1 or TRBD2 may be the D gene (5 bases each). Germline V gene lookup returns CDR1 ENHRY and CDR2 SYGVKD. CDR3 length: 15 residues.

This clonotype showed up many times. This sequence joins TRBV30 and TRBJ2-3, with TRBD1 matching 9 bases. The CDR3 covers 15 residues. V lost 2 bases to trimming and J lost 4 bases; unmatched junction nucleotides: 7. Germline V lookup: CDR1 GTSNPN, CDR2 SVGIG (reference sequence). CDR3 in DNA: TGTGCCTGGAGTCCCGACAGGGGGTTCGCAGATACGCAGTATTTT. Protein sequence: CAWSPDRGFADTQYF.

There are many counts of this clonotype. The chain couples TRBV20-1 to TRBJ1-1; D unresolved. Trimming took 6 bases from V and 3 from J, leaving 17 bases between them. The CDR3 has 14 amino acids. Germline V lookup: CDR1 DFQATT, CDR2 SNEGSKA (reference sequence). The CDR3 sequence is CSAPGTAWDTEAFF. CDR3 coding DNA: TGCAGTGCCCCAGGAACTGCTTGGGACACTGAAGCTTTCTTT.

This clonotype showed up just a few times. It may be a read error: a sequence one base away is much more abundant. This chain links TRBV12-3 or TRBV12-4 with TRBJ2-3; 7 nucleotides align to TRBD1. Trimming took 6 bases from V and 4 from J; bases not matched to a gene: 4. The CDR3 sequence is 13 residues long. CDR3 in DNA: TGTGCCAGCAGACAGGGGATGGCAGATACGCAGTATTTT. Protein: CASRQGMADTQYF.

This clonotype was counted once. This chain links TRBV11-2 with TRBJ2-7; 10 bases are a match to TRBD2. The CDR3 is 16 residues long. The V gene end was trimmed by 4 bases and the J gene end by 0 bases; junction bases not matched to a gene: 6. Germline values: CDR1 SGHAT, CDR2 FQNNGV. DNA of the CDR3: TGTGCCAGCAGCTCCCTGACTAGCGGGTACTCCTACGAGCAGTACTTC. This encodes CASSSLTSGYSYEQYF.

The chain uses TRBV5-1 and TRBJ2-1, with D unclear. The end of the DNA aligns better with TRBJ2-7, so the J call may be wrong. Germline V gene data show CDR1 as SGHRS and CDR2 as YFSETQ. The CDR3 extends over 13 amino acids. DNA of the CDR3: TGCGCCAGCAGCCCAGTATCGGCCTACGAGCAGTACTTC. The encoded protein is CASSPVSAYEQYF.

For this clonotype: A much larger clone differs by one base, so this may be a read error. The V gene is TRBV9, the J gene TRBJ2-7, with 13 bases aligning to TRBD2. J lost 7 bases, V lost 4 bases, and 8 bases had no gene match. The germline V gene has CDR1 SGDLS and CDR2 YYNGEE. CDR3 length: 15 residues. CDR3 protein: CASSWGTSGNNEQYF. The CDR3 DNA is TGTGCCAGCAGCTGGGGGACTAGCGGGAACAATGAGCAGTACTTC.

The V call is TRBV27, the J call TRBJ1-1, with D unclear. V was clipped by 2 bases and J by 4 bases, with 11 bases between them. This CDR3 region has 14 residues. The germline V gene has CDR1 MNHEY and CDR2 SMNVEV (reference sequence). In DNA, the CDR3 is TGTGCCAGCAGTTTAAGCACAGCCCCCACTGAAGCTTTCTTT. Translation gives CASSLSTAPTEAFF.

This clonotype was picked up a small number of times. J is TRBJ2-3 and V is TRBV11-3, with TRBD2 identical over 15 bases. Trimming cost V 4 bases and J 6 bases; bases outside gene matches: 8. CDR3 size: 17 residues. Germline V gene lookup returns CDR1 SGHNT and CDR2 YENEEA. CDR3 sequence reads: CASSSRTSGGAGDTQYF. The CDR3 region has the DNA TGTGCCAGCAGCTCCCGGACTAGCGGGGGGGCCGGCGATACGCAGTATTTT.